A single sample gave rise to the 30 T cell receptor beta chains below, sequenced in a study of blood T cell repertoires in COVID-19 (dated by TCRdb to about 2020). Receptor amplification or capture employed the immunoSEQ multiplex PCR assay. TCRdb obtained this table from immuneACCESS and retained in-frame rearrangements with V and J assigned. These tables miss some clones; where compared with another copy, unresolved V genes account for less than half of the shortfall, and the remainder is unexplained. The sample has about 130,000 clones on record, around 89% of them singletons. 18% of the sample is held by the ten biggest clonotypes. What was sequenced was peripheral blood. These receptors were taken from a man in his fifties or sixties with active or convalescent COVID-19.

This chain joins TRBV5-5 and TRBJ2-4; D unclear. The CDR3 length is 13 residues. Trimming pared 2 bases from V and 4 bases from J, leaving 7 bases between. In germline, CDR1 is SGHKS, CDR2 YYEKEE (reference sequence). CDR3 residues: CASSFPGKNIQYF. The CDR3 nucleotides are TGTGCCAGCAGCTTTCCAGGAAAAAACATTCAGTACTTC. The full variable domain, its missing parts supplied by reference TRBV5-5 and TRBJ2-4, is DAGVTQSPTHLIKTRGQQVTLRCSPISGHKSVSWYQQVLGQGPQFIFQYYEKEERGRGNFPDRFSARQFPNYSSELNVNALLLGDSALYLCASSFPGKNIQYFGAGTRLSVL.

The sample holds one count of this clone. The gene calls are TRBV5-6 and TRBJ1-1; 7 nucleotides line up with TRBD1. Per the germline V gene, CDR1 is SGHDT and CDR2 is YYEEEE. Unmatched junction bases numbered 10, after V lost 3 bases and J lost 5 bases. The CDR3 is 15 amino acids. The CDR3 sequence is CASSSTTGVGTEAFF. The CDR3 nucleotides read TGTGCCAGCAGCTCTACAACAGGGGTTGGGACTGAAGCTTTCTTT.

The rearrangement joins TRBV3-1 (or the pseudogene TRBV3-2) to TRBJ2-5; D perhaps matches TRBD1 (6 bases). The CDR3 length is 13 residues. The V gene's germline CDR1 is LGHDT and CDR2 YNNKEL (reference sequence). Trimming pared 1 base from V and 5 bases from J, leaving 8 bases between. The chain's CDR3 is CASSQGRGETQYF. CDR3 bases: TGTGCCAGCAGCCAAGGCAGGGGCGAGACCCAGTACTTC.

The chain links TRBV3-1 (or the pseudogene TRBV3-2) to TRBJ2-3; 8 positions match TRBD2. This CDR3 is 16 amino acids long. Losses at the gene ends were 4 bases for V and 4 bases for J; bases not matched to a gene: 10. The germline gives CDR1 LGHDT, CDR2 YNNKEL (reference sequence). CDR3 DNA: TGTGCCAGCAGCCTCTCCAGGACTAGCACAGCAGATACGCAGTATTTT. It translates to CASSLSRTSTADTQYF.

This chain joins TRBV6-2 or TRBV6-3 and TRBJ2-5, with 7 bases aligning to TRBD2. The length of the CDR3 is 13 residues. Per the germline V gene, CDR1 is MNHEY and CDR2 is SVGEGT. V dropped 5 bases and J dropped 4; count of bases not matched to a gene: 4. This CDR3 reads CASSPGLVETQYF. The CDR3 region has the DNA TGTGCCAGCAGTCCCGGACTAGTAGAGACCCAGTACTTC.

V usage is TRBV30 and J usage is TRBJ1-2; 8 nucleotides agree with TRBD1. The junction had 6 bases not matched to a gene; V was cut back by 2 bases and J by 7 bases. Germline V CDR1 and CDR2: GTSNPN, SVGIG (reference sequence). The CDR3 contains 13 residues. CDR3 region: CAWSQGQGVGYTF. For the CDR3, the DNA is TGTGCCTGGAGTCAAGGACAGGGAGTTGGCTACACCTTC.

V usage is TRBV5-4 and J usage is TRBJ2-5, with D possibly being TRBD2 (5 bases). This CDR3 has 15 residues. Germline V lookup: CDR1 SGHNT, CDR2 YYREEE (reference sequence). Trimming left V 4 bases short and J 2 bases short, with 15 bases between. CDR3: CASSSTRGLQETQYF. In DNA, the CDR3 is TGTGCCAGCAGCAGCACTAGAGGTCTGCAAGAGACCCAGTACTTC. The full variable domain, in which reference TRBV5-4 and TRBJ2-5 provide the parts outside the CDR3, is ETGVTQSPTHLIKTRGQQVTLRCSSQSGHNTVSWYQQALGQGPQFIFQYYREEENGRGNFPPRFSGLQFPNYSSELNVNALELDDSALYLCASSSTRGLQETQYFGPGTRLLVL.

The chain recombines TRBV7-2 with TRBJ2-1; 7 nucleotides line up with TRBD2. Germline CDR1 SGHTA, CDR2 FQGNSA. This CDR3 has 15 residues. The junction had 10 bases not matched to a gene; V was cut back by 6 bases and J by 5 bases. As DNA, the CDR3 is TGTGCCAGCAGACGTGCGGGGGTTCCCAACAATGAGCAGTTCTTC. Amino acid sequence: CASRRAGVPNNEQFF.

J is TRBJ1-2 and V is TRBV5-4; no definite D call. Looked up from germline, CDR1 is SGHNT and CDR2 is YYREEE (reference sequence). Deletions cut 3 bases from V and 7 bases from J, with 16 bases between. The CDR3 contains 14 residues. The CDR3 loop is CASSSRDGVGGYTF. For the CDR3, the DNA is TGTGCCAGCAGCTCTAGAGACGGGGTTGGTGGCTACACCTTC.

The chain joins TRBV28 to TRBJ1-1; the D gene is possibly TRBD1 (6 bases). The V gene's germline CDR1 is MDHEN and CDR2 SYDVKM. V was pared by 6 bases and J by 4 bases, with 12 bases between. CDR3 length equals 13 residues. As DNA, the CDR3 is TGTGCCAGCAGGACAGGAGCTGGCACTGAAGCTTTCTTT. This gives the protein CASRTGAGTEAFF.

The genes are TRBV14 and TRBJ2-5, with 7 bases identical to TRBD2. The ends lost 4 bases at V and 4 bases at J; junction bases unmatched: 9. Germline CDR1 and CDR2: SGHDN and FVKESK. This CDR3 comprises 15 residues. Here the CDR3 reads CASSLNLAVGETQYF. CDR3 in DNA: TGTGCCAGCAGCCTCAATCTAGCGGTGGGAGAGACCCAGTACTTC.

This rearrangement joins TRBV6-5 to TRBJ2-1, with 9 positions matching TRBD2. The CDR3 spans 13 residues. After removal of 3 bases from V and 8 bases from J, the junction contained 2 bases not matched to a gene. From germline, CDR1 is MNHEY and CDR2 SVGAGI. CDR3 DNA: TGTGCCAGCAGTTATGGACTAGCGTATGAGCAGTTCTTC. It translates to CASSYGLAYEQFF.

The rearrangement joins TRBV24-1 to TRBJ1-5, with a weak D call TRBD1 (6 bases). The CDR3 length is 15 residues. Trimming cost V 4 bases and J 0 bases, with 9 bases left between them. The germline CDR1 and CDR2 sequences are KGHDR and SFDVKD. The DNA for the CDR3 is TGTGCCACCAGTGACCGACAGGATAGCAATCAGCCCCAGCATTTT. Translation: CATSDRQDSNQPQHF.

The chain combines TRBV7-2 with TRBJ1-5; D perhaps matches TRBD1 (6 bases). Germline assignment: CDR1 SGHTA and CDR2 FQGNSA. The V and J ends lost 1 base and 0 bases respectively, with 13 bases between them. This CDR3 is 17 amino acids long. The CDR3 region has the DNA TGTGCCAGCAGCTTAGTGGGGGGGCCTTATAGCAATCAGCCCCAGCATTTT. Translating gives CASSLVGGPYSNQPQHF.

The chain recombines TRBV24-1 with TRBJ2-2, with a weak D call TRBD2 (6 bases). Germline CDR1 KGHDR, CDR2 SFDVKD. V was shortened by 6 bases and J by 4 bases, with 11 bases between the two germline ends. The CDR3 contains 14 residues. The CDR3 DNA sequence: TGTGCCACCAGTAGGACGGGGGTCACCGGGGAGCTGTTTTTT. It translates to CATSRTGVTGELFF.

CDR3 residues: CASSPQTGPYEQYF. Here the CDR3 DNA reads TGTGCCAGCAGTCCCCAGACTGGTCCCTACGAGCAGTACTTC. V gene TRBV6-5 combines with J gene TRBJ2-7; D not resolved. CDR3 length: 14 residues. Looked up from germline, CDR1 is MNHEY and CDR2 is SVGAGI. V was cut by 5 bases and J by 2 bases, with 13 bases left in between.

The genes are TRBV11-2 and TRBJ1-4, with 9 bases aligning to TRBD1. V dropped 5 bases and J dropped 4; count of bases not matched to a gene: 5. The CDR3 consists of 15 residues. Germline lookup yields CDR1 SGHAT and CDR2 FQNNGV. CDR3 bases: TGTGCCAGCAGCCCCACAGGGGGCGGTAATGAAAAACTGTTTTTT. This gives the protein CASSPTGGGNEKLFF.

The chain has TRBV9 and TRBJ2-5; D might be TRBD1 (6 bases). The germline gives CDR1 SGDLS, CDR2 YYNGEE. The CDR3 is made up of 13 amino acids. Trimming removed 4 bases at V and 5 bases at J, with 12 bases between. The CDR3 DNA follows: TGTGCCAGCAGCTTAACAGGGCGGGAGACCCAGTACTTC. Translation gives CASSLTGRETQYF.

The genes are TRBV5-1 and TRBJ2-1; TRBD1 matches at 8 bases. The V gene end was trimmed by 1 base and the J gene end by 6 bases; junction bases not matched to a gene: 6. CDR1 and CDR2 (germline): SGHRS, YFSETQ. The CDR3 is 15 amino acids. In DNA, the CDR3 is TGCGCCAGCAGCTTGTCAGGGGGCCGAGGCAATGAGCAGTTCTTC. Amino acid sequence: CASSLSGGRGNEQFF.

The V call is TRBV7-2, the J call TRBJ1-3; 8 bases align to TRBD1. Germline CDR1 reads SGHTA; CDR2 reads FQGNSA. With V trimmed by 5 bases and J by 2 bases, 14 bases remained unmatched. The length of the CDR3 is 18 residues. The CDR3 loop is CASSLVGLSGGPGNTIYF. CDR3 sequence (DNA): TGTGCCAGCAGCCTAGTAGGTCTTTCAGGGGGCCCTGGAAACACCATATATTTT.

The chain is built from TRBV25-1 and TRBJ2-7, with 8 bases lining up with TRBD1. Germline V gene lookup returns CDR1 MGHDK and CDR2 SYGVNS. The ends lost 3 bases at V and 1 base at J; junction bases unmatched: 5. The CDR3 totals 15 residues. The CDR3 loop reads CASSDPGTGSYEQYF. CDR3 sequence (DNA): TGTGCCAGCAGTGATCCCGGGACAGGATCCTACGAGCAGTACTTC.

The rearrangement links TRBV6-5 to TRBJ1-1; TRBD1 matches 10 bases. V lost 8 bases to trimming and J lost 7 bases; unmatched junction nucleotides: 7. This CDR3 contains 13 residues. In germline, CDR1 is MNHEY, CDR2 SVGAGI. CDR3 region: CASARGTGVEAFF. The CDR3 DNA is TGTGCCAGCGCTAGGGGGACAGGGGTTGAAGCTTTCTTT.

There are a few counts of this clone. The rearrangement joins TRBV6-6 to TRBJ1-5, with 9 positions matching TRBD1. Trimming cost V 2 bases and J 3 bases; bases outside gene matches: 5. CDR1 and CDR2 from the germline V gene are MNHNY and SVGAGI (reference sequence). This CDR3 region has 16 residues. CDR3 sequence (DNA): TGTGCCAGCAGTTACGGGACAGGGTCGAACAATCAGCCCCAGCATTTT. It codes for CASSYGTGSNNQPQHF.

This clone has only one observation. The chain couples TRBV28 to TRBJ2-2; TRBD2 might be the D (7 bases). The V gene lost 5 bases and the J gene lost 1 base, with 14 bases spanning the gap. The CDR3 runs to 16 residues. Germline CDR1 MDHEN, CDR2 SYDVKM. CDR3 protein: CASSTPRGLNTGELFF. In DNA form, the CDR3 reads TGTGCCAGCAGTACCCCGCGGGGGCTGAACACCGGGGAGCTGTTTTTT.

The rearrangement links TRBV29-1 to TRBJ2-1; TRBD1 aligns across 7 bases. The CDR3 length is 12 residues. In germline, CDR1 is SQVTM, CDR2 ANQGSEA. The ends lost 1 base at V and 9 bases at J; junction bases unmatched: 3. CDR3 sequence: CSVEGGQLEQFF. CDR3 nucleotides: TGCAGCGTTGAAGGGGGACAGCTTGAGCAGTTCTTC.

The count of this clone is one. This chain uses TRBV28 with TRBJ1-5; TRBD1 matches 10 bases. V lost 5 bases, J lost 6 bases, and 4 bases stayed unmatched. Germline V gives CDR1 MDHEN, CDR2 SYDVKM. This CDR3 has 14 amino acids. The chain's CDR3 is CASSIRDRGQPQHF. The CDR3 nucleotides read TGTGCCAGCAGTATCCGGGACAGGGGTCAGCCCCAGCATTTT.

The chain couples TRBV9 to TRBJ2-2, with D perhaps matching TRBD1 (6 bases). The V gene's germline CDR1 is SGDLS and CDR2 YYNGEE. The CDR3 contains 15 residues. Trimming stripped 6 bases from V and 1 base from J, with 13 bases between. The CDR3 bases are TGTGCCAGCACCAAGACAGGTCAGAACACCGGGGAGCTGTTTTTT. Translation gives CASTKTGQNTGELFF.

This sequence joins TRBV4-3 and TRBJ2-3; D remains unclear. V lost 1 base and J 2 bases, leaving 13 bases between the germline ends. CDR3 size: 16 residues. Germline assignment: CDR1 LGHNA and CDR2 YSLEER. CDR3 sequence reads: CASSQVYQALTDTQYF. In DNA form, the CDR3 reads TGCGCCAGCAGCCAAGTTTATCAGGCCCTCACAGATACGCAGTATTTT.

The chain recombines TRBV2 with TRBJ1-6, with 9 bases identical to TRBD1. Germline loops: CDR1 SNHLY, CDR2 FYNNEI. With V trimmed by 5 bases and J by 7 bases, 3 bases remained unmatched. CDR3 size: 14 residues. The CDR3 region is CASSIDRGNSPLHF. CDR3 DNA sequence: TGTGCCAGCAGTATCGACAGGGGGAATTCACCCCTCCACTTT.

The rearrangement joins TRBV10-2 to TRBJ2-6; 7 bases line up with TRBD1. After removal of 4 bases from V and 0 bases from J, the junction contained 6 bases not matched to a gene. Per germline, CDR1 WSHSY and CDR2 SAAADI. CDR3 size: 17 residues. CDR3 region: CASSAGDRSSGANVLTF. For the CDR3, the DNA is TGCGCCAGCAGTGCCGGGGACAGATCCTCTGGGGCCAACGTCCTGACTTTC.